The sequence of this T cell receptor beta chain was determined in a study of T cells in localized non-small cell lung cancer (dated by TCRdb to the early 2020s). A note on the overall study: The study analyzed T cell repertoires of hundreds of early-stage NSCLC patients, comparing tumors and uninvolved tumor-adjacent lungs. The cohort consisted of 236 treatment-naive NSCLC patients whose localized lung tumors had been resected. NSCLC patients had a mean age of around 70 years, and 129 were male and some 98 female. The paper's findings and limits, for the study overall: A median of 57 of the top 100 tumor clones were detected in paired uninvolved adjacent lung, and under 30 of these tumor clones were also found among the top 100 clones of the paired uninvolved adjacent lung. Higher blood T cell density associated with longer overall survival, while higher adjacent-lung clonality associated with shorter survival. Because the study design was exploratory, TCR variables were selected using unadjusted p-values without false-discovery rate correction. Uninvolved tumor-adjacent lung showed the highest T cell clonality, higher than tumor, which suggests more focused antigenic responses in the uninvolved tumor-adjacent lung. Because multi-region tumor sequencing was not performed, intratumor heterogeneity could not be ruled out.

At diagnosis, peripheral blood, uninvolved tumor-adjacent lung and tumor were collected and were preserved as a mix of fresh-frozen and FFPE material. About this clone: It has no known antigen specificity. The record has no base qualities; no much larger clone is one base away.

From its cysteine to its phenylalanine, the CDR3 spans 16 amino acids. Kept here is only the CDR3 DNA, which spans 48 bases and is read in frame from base 1. V is reduced by 1 base and J by 0 bases, leaving a spacing of 10 bases between them. CDR1 and CDR2 are drawn from the germline V gene: MNHGY, SAAAGT. The immunoSEQ Assay was used to sequence TCR beta CDR3 regions from DNA. The original pipeline was this. T cell density was computed as TCR beta template counts normalized to usable DNA estimated by amplifying housekeeping genes. Richness was estimated using the preseqR package, with extrapolation to 400,000 templates for PBMC samples and to 120,000 templates for tissue samples. Clonality was defined by subtracting Pielou's evenness from one. Tissue-enriched TCRs were identified through differential abundance testing performed on productive amino-acid clonotypes, with a minimum total count of 5 and an alpha of 0.1. The Jaccard Index and the Morisita Overlap Index were used to measure how much the repertoires overlapped between compartments. TCR beta CDR3s were clustered by GLIPH together with public tetramer-defined viral CDR3s, and at least three viral sequences plus V-gene enrichment were required for viral motifs. TCRdb mirrors the immuneACCESS table, restricted to in-frame sequences. Some clones are absent from its copies; in checked studies, under half trace to an unresolved V gene, and the reason for the others is unknown. V, J and clone size are those of that table, while D and trimming were read from the DNA. The sample records 950 to 1,100 clones, 20% to 25% of which are singletons. 21% of the sample comes from the top ten.

The chain joins TRBV6-8 to TRBJ2-1; TRBD2 could be the D gene, as 5 bases match. Sequenced here: lung tumor tissue, sampled before any cancer treatment. This TCR was sampled from a male donor at least 60 years old with stage I squamous cell lung carcinoma. The sequence in DNA is TGTGCCAGCAGTTACTTGTTAGCGATCTCCTACAATGAGCAGTTCTTC. This gives the protein CASSYLLAISYNEQFF.